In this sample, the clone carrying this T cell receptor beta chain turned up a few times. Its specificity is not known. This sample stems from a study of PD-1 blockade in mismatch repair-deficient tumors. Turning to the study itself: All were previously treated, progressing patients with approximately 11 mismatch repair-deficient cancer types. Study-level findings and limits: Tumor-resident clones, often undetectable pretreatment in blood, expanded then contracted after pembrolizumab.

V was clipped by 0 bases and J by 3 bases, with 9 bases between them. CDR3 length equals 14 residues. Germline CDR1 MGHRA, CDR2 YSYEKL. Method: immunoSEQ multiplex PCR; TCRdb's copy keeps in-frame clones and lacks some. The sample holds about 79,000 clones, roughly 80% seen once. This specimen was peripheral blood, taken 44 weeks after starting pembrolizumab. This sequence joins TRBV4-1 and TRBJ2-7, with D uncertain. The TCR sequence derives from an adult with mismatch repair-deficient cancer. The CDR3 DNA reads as TGCGCCAGCAGCCAAGATTTCGGAGACTACGAGCAGTACTTC. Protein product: CASSQDFGDYEQYF.